This TCR beta chain derives from a study of type 1 regulatory T cells. Across the study: This in vitro CD4 product, T-allo10, is enriched for Tr1 cells and alloantigen-specific.

MiXCR, applied by TCRdb to the reads, yields one record per CDR3 protein. The sample lists some 90,000 distinct CDR3 sequences, roughly 30% occurring once. CDR3 size: 14 residues. CDR1 and CDR2 (germline): DFQATT, SNEGSKA (reference sequence). The V gene end was trimmed by 3 bases and the J gene end by 2 bases; junction bases not matched to a gene: 4. The rearrangement joins TRBV20-1 to TRBJ2-7; 10 nucleotides agree with TRBD2. The clonotype originates from a human donor in good health. Sequences were obtained from CD4+ T cells, either the whole sample or a sorted fraction (not recorded which). CDR3 bases: TGCAGTGCTAGTACACTAGCGGGAACCTACGAGCAGTACTTC. This translates into CSASTLAGTYEQYF.